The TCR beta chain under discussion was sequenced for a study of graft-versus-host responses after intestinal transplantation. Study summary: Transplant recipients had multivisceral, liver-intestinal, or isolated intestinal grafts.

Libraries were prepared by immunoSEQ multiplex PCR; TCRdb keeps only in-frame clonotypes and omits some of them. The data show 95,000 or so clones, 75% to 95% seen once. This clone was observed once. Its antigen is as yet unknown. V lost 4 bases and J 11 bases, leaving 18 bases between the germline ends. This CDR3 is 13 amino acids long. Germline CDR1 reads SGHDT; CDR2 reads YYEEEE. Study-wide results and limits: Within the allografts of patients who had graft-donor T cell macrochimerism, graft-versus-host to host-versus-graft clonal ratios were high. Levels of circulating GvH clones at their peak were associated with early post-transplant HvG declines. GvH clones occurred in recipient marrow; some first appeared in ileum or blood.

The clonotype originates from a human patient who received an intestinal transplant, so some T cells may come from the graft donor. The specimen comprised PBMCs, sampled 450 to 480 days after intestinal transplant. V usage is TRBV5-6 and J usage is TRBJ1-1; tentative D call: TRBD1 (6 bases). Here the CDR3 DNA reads TGTGCCAGCAGCCAAATAGACTCCCAGGGGGCTTTCTTT. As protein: CASSQIDSQGAFF.